Described below is a single T cell receptor (beta chain) sequence and its context. Its antigen is unidentified. The data belong to a study of siplizumab effects on memory and regulatory T cells. Unmatched junction bases numbered 10, after V lost 2 bases and J lost 5 bases. Germline CDR1 SEHNR, CDR2 FQNEAQ (reference sequence). The CDR3 consists of 17 residues. Measured with immunoSEQ multiplex PCR; TCRdb has only the in-frame clones, and not every one. This sample carries about 50,000 clones, 85% to 95% of them seen once, and the ten largest clones take under 20%. Study-level findings and limits: The mapping of alloreactive clones to unstimulated subsets covered only a minor fraction of them. Tregs that proliferated in siplizumab cultures did not have their suppressive function confirmed.

This clonotype was sampled from a human donor in good health. The sample consisted of CD8+ T cells sorted from blood. This chain uses TRBV7-9 with TRBJ2-2; the match to TRBD1 covers 8 bases. Here the CDR3 DNA reads TGTGCCAGCAGCTTACCCGTCCAGGGGGCATGGACCGGGGAGCTGTTTTTT. The encoded protein is CASSLPVQGAWTGELFF.